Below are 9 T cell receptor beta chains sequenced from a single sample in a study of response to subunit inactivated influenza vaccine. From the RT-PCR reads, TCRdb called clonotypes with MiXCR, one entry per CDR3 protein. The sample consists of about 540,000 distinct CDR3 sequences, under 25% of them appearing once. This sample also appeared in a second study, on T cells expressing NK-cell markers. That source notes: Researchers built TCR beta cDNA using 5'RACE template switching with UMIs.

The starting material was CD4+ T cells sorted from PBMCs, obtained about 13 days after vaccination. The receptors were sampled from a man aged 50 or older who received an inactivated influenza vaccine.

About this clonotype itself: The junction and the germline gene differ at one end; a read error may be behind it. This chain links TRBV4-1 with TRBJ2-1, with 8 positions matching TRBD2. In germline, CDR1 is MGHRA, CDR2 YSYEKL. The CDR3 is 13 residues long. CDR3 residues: CASSRERGTPITF. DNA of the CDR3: TGCGCCAGCAGCCGCGAGCGGGGGACCCCGATAACCTTC.

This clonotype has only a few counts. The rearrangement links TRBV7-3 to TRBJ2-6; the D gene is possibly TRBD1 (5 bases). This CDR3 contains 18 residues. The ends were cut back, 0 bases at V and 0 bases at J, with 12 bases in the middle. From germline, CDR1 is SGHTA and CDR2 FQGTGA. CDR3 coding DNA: TGTGCCAGCAGCTTAACGGGGCACTTAATCTCTGGGGCCAACGTCCTGACTTTC. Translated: CASSLTGHLISGANVLTF. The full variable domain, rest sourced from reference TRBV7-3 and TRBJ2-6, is GAGVSQTPSNKVTEKGKYVELRCDPISGHTALYWYRQSLGQGPEFLIYFQGTGAADDSGLPNDRFFAVRPEGSVSTLKIQRTERGDSAVYLCASSLTGHLISGANVLTFGAGSRLTVL.

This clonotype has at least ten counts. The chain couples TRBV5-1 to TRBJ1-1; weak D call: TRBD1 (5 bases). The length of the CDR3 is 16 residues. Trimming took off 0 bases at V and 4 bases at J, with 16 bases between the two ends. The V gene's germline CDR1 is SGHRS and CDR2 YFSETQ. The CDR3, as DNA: TGCGCCAGCAGCTTGGGTTCTTCTGGGGCGGCCACTGAAGCTTTCTTT. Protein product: CASSLGSSGAATEAFF. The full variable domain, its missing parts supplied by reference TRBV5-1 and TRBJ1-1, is KAGVTQTPRYLIKTRGQQVTLSCSPISGHRSVSWYQQTPGQGLQFLFEYFSETQRNKGNFPGRFSGRQFSNSRSEMNVSTLELGDSALYLCASSLGSSGAATEAFFGQGTRLTVV.

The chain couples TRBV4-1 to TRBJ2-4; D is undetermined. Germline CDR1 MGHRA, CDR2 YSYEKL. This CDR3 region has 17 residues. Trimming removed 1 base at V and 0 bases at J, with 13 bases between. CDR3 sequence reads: CASSQGTVGLAKNIQYF. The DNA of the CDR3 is TGCGCCAGCAGCCAAGGTACGGTCGGGCTAGCCAAAAACATTCAGTACTTC.

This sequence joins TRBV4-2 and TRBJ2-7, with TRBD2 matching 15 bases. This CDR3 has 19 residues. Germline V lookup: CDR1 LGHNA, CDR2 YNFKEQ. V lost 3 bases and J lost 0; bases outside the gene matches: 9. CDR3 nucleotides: TGTGCCAGCAGCCAGACCTCCGGGACTAGCGGGAGGAACTCCTACGAGCAGTACTTC. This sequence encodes CASSQTSGTSGRNSYEQYF.

As DNA, the CDR3 is TGCGCCAGCAGCCAGGCGGGACTACGCACAGATACGCAGTATTTT. It yields the protein CASSQAGLRTDTQYF. The chain employs TRBV4-3 and TRBJ2-3; 7 bases line up with TRBD2. Germline V gene lookup returns CDR1 LGHNA and CDR2 YSLEER. This CDR3 comprises 15 residues. Trimming cost V 3 bases and J 1 base; bases outside gene matches: 4.

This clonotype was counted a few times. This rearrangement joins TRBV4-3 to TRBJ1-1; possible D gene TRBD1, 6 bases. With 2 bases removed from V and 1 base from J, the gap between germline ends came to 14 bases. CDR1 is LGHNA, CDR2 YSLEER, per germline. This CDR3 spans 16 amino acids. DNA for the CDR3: TGCGCCAGCAGCCAATTAATGAGACAGGAGAACACTGAAGCTTTCTTT. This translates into CASSQLMRQENTEAFF.

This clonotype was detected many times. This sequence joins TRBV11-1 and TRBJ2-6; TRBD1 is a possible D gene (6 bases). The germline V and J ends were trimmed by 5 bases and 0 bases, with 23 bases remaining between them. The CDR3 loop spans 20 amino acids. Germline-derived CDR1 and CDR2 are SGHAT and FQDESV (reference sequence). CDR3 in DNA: TGTGCCAGCAGCACCGGACAGAATATAAACCCACTCTCTGGGGCCAACGTCCTGACTTTC. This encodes CASSTGQNINPLSGANVLTF.

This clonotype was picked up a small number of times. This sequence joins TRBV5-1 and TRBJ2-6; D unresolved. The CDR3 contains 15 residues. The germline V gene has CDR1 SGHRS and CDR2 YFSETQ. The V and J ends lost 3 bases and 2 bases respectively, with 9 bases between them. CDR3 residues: CASSYQVAGANVLTF. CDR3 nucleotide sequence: TGCGCCAGCAGCTATCAGGTTGCTGGGGCCAACGTCCTGACTTTC.